The 21 T cell receptor beta chains in this list originate from one sample, sequenced in a study of blood T cell repertoires in COVID-19. The assay was immunoSEQ multiplex PCR, and TCRdb's table has in-frame clones only and misses some. The table includes approximately 130,000 clones, around 79% detected once. Sequenced: peripheral blood. The receptors derive from a man older than 75 with acute or convalescent COVID-19.

The V gene is TRBV6-2 or TRBV6-3, the J gene TRBJ2-7; no clear D. Germline values: CDR1 MNHEY, CDR2 SVGEGT. V lost 2 bases to trimming and J lost 3 bases, with 5 bases between them. The CDR3 spans 12 residues. CDR3 nucleotides: TGTGCCAGCAGTTACACCTACTACGAGCAGTACTTC. Encoded protein: CASSYTYYEQYF.

The V gene is TRBV23-1, the J gene TRBJ1-3, with 8 positions matching TRBD1. TRBV23-1 is flagged as an ORF with uncertain function. The CDR3 is 10 residues long. V was clipped by 8 bases and J by 15 bases; unmatched bases: 6. CDR3 in amino acids: CASGTGAGYF. The DNA for the CDR3 is TGCGCCAGCGGGACAGGCGCCGGATATTTT.

V is TRBV5-1 and J is TRBJ1-1, with D possibly TRBD1 on 5 matching bases. Germline V gene sequence: CDR1 SGHRS, CDR2 YFSETQ. V was pared by 0 bases and J by 0 bases, with 18 bases between. This CDR3 is 18 amino acids long. In nucleotides, the CDR3 is TGCGCCAGCAGCTTGGCTGGGGCAGGGCTGAGGATGAACACTGAAGCTTTCTTT. Encoded protein: CASSLAGAGLRMNTEAFF.

The V gene is TRBV19, the J gene TRBJ1-3, with unresolved D. Germline CDR1 reads LNHDA; CDR2 reads SQIVND (reference sequence). This CDR3 has 13 residues. Trimming removed 9 bases at V and 0 bases at J, with 9 bases between. The CDR3 sequence: CASGEFSGNTIYF. The CDR3 coding sequence is TGTGCCAGCGGGGAGTTCTCTGGAAACACCATATATTTT.

The chain employs TRBV5-1 and TRBJ1-6; TRBD1 agrees at 12 bases. The CDR3 has 15 residues. Germline loops: CDR1 SGHRS, CDR2 YFSETQ. The trim removed 2 bases at V and 10 bases at J, leaving 4 bases unmatched. The CDR3 protein is CASSLGTGGRSPLHF. The DNA for the CDR3 is TGCGCCAGCAGCTTAGGGACAGGGGGCCGGTCACCCCTCCACTTT.

The rearrangement links TRBV7-2 to TRBJ2-5; D possibly corresponds to TRBD2 (7 bases). V lost 2 bases to trimming and J lost 1 base, with 11 bases between them. CDR3 length equals 15 residues. Germline-derived CDR1 and CDR2 are SGHTA and FQGNSA. CDR3: CASSLHGGRQETQYF. CDR3 DNA sequence: TGTGCCAGCAGCTTACACGGGGGGCGCCAAGAGACCCAGTACTTC.

The V and J genes are TRBV7-2 and TRBJ2-7, with D maybe TRBD1 (6 bases). Germline V gene lookup returns CDR1 SGHTA and CDR2 FQGNSA. The CDR3 has 15 amino acids. The V end lost 5 bases, the J end lost 2 bases, and 16 bases lay between the germline ends. This CDR3 is CASSPTSGVAYEQYF. In DNA, the CDR3 is TGTGCCAGCAGCCCCACCTCAGGGGTCGCCTACGAGCAGTACTTC.

The chain carries TRBV6-2 or TRBV6-3 and TRBJ2-7, with 10 bases that match TRBD2. V shed 6 bases and J 4 bases; nucleotides not matched to a gene: 9. The CDR3 is made up of 15 amino acids. Germline assignment: CDR1 MNHEY and CDR2 SVGEGT. The DNA of the CDR3 is TGTGCCAGCAGCCCCGGGATAGCGGGGGGATACGAGCAGTACTTC. Encoded protein: CASSPGIAGGYEQYF.

This clone was detected only once. The gene calls are TRBV27 and TRBJ2-5, with TRBD2 matching over 7 bases. CDR3 length: 19 amino acids. J was trimmed by 3 bases and V by 1 base; bases with no gene match: 17. Germline V gene sequence: CDR1 MNHEY, CDR2 SMNVEV (reference sequence). CDR3 residues: CASSLWGPNSGTKKETQYF. Written as DNA, the CDR3 is TGTGCCAGCAGTTTATGGGGACCAAACTCCGGGACTAAAAAAGAGACCCAGTACTTC.

This clone came up once. This chain joins TRBV7-9 and TRBJ1-1; D might be TRBD1 (6 bases). Germline loops: CDR1 SEHNR, CDR2 FQNEAQ (reference sequence). CDR3 length: 15 residues. V lost 4 bases and J 1 base, leaving 13 bases between the germline ends. CDR3 sequence reads: CASSSRQAGNTEAFF. As DNA, the CDR3 is TGTGCCAGCAGCTCCCGACAGGCTGGGAACACTGAAGCTTTCTTT.

The chain recombines TRBV30 with TRBJ1-5; 7 nucleotides align to TRBD1. Germline trimming cut 1 base from V and 2 bases from J; bases unmatched to any gene: 5. The CDR3 is 15 residues long. Germline loops: CDR1 GTSNPN, CDR2 SVGIG (reference sequence). DNA of the CDR3: TGTGCCTGGAGTGGACAACAGGGGCGCAATCAGCCCCAGCATTTT. Translated: CAWSGQQGRNQPQHF.

This clone was seen only once. As DNA, the CDR3 is TGTGCCAGCAGCCCGTCAGGGTACGAGCAGTACTTC. It yields the protein CASSPSGYEQYF. V gene TRBV3-1 (or the pseudogene TRBV3-2) combines with J gene TRBJ2-7; D might be TRBD1 (5 bases). CDR3 length: 12 amino acids. V shed 4 bases and J shed 4 bases, with 8 bases lying between them. Germline V gene data show CDR1 as LGHDT and CDR2 as YNNKEL (reference sequence).

V is TRBV12-3 or TRBV12-4 and J is TRBJ2-1; TRBD2 agrees at 7 bases. CDR3 size: 13 residues. After removal of 6 bases from V and 8 bases from J, the junction contained 7 bases not matched to a gene. The CDR3: CASSSWRGYEQFF. The DNA for the CDR3 is TGTGCCAGCAGCTCCTGGCGGGGGTATGAGCAGTTCTTC.

This chain links TRBV7-9 with TRBJ2-5; possible D gene TRBD2, 6 bases. The CDR3 runs 14 residues. Per germline, CDR1 SEHNR and CDR2 FQNEAQ (reference sequence). V lost 0 bases and J 6 bases, leaving 11 bases between the germline ends. The CDR3 here is CASSLAGDLKTQYF. The CDR3 nucleotides read TGTGCCAGCAGCTTAGCTGGGGACTTAAAGACCCAGTACTTC.

The J gene is TRBJ1-5, the V gene TRBV28; weak D call: TRBD1 (6 bases). The germline V gene encodes CDR1 MDHEN and CDR2 SYDVKM. The CDR3 consists of 17 residues. V lost 5 bases to trimming and J lost 1 base, with 18 bases between them. CDR3 loop: CASSVQGLLGSNQPQHF. The DNA for the CDR3 is TGTGCCAGCAGTGTACAGGGCCTCCTGGGGAGCAATCAGCCCCAGCATTTT.

This chain uses TRBV15 with TRBJ1-4; D is unresolved. Germline CDR1 is LNHNV and CDR2 is YYDKDF (reference sequence). This CDR3 is built from 12 residues. V was pared by 9 bases and J by 3 bases, with 8 bases between. This chain's CDR3 is CATGRPNEKLFF. Here the CDR3 DNA reads TGTGCCACGGGGAGACCTAATGAAAAACTGTTTTTT.

This clone was counted a few times. The rearrangement uses TRBV2 and TRBJ1-2; TRBD1 matches at 11 bases. The V and J ends lost 8 bases and 8 bases, in that order; junction bases with no gene match: 7. Germline CDR1 reads SNHLY; CDR2 reads FYNNEI. This CDR3 contains 13 residues. The CDR3 is CASGGQGAGGYTF. CDR3 in DNA: TGTGCCAGCGGAGGACAGGGGGCGGGCGGCTACACCTTC.

CDR3 in amino acids: CASSSTGYYNEQFF. CDR3 nucleotide sequence: TGTGCCAGCAGCTCAACAGGGTACTACAATGAGCAGTTCTTC. The V call is TRBV13, the J call TRBJ2-1, with a tentative D call TRBD1 (6 bases). Trimming stripped 4 bases from V and 3 bases from J, with 10 bases between. Germline CDR1 PRHDT, CDR2 FYEKMQ (reference sequence). This CDR3 contains 14 residues.

V is TRBV20-1 and J is TRBJ1-5; D is possibly TRBD1 (5 bases). V shed 3 bases and J shed 1 base, with 10 bases lying between them. The length of the CDR3 is 14 residues. The germline V gene encodes CDR1 DFQATT and CDR2 SNEGSKA (reference sequence). The CDR3 DNA reads as TGCAGTGCTAGTTTGGGACTCAGCAATCAGCCCCAGCATTTT. Its translation: CSASLGLSNQPQHF.

The CDR3: CASSWDRGQPQHF. In nucleotides, the CDR3 is TGTGCCAGCAGCTGGGACAGGGGACAGCCCCAGCATTTT. V and J are TRBV7-2 and TRBJ1-5; 10 positions agree with TRBD1. Germline CDR1 reads SGHTA; CDR2 reads FQGNSA. The CDR3 is 13 residues long. V lost 4 bases to trimming and J lost 7 bases; unmatched junction nucleotides: 1.

The chain couples TRBV30 to TRBJ2-3; the match to TRBD2 covers 9 bases. After removal of 4 bases from V and 2 bases from J, the junction contained 4 bases not matched to a gene. This CDR3 is built from 14 residues. CDR1 and CDR2 from the germline V gene are GTSNPN and SVGIG (reference sequence). The CDR3 region has the DNA TGTGCCTGGAAGACTAGCGGTTCCACAGATACGCAGTATTTT. As protein: CAWKTSGSTDTQYF.